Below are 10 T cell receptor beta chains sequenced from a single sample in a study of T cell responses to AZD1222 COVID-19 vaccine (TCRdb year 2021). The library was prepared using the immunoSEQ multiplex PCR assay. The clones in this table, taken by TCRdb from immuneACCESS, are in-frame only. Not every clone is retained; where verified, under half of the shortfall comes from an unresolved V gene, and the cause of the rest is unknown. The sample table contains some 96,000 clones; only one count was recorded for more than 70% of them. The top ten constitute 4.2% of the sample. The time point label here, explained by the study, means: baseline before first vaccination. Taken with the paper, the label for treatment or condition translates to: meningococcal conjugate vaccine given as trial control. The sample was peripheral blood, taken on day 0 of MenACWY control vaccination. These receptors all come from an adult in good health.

CDR3: CASSLVRTETQYF. Written as DNA, the CDR3 is TGTGCCAGCAGCTTAGTCAGGACGGAGACCCAGTACTTC. The chain uses TRBV7-2 and TRBJ2-5; the D is unclear. The CDR3 length is 13 residues. The germline V and J ends were trimmed by 1 base and 5 bases, with 8 bases remaining between them. The germline CDR1 and CDR2 sequences are SGHTA and FQGNSA.

The CDR3, as DNA: TGTGCCAGCAGTTCAGCCGGGACAGGGGATCAGCCCCAGCATTTT. This translates into CASSSAGTGDQPQHF. This chain connects TRBV28 to TRBJ1-5; 10 bases agree with TRBD1. The germline CDR1 and CDR2 sequences are MDHEN and SYDVKM. After removal of 4 bases from V and 5 bases from J, the junction contained 5 bases not matched to a gene. This CDR3 has 15 residues.

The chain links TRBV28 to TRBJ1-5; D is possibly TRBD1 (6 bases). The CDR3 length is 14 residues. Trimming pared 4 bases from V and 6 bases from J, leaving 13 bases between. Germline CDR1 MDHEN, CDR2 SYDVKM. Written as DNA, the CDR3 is TGTGCCAGCAGTTCCGCCGCGGGGGCTCAGCCCCAGCATTTT. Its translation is CASSSAAGAQPQHF. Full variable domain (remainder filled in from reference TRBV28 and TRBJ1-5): DVKVTQSSRYLVKRTGEKVFLECVQDMDHENMFWYRQDPGLGLRLIYFSYDVKMKEKGDIPEGYSVSREKKERFSLILESASTNQTSMYLCASSSAAGAQPQHFGDGTRLSIL.

The DNA of the CDR3 is TGCAGCGTGGCCCGGACCGATAAGTCCTACGAGCAGTACTTC. This sequence encodes CSVARTDKSYEQYF. This chain joins TRBV29-1 and TRBJ2-7; D is unclear. Germline V gene sequence: CDR1 SQVTM, CDR2 ANQGSEA. The CDR3 contains 14 residues. V dropped 6 bases and J dropped 1 base, with 16 bases sitting between them.

As DNA, the CDR3 is TGTGCCAGAAGCTGGGAATATCAGCCCCAGCATTTT. Translating gives CARSWEYQPQHF. The V gene is TRBV5-3, the J gene TRBJ1-5; D uncertain. TRBV5-3 is labeled an ORF, and its function is uncertain. Trimming pared 3 bases from V and 5 bases from J, leaving 6 bases between. The length of the CDR3 is 12 residues.

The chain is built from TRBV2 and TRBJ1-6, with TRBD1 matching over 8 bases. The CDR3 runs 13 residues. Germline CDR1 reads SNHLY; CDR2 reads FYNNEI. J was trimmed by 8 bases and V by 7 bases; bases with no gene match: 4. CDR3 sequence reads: CASTGQGDSPLHF. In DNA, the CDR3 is TGTGCCAGCACCGGACAGGGTGATTCACCCCTCCACTTT. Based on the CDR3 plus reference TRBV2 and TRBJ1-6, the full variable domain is EPEVTQTPSHQVTQMGQEVILRCVPISNHLYFYWYRQILGQKVEFLVSFYNNEISEKSEIFDDQFSVERPDGSNFTLKIRSTKLEDSAMYFCASTGQGDSPLHFGNGTRLTVT.

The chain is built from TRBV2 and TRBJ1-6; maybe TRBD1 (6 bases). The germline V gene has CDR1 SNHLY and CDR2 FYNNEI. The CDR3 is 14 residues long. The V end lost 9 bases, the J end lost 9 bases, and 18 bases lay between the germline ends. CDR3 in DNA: TGTGCCAGGGGGGGCCCTAGTACCGGTTCACCCCTCCACTTT. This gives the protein CARGGPSTGSPLHF.

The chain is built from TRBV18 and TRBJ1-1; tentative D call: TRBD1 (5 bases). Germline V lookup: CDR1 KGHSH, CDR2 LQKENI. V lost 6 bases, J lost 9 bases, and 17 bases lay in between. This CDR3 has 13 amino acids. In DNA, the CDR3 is TGTGCCAGCTCCCCATCTCTATGGGGGAAAGCTTTCTTT. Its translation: CASSPSLWGKAFF.

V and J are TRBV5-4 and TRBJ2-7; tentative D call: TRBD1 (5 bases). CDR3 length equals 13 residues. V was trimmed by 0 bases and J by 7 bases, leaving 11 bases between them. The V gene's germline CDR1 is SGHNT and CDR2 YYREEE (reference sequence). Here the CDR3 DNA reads TGTGCCAGCAGCTTGGTGTCAGGGATTGAGCAGTACTTC. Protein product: CASSLVSGIEQYF.

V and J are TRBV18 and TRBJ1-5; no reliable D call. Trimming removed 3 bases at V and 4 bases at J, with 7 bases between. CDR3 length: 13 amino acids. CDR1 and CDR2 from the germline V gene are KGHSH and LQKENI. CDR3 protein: CASSPRGNQPQHF. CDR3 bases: TGTGCCAGCTCACCTCGAGGGAATCAGCCCCAGCATTTT.